The 5 T cell receptor beta chains presented below share a single source sample, sequenced in a study of metastatic and nonmetastatic thyroid tumors. TCRdb reanalyzed the PCR reads via MiXCR. The repertoire includes about 92,000 clones, about 15% of them detected once, and 3.6% sits in the top ten. All patients were treatment-naive before thyroid surgery. What was sequenced was blood. The origin of the receptors is a female donor with papillary thyroid cancer or a benign thyroid nodule (not recorded which). Some clones in this sample may be carry-over from other donors' samples.

This clone was seen more than once but under ten times. The rearrangement uses TRBV6-2 or TRBV6-3 and TRBJ2-7; 7 bases are a match to TRBD1. The CDR3 spans 14 residues. Germline values: CDR1 MNHEY, CDR2 SVGEGT. After removal of 5 bases from V and 7 bases from J, the junction contained 11 bases not matched to a gene. The CDR3 bases are TGTGCCAGCAGTCTGACAGGGCTCTGGGAGGAGCAGTACTTC. Protein product: CASSLTGLWEEQYF.

This clone was counted between two and nine times. A much larger clone differs by one base, so this may be a read error. At the DNA level, this CDR3 is encoded by other sequences in the same sample as well. The rearrangement uses TRBV4-1 and TRBJ1-1; D is unclear. The CDR3 contains 14 residues. Trimming stripped 4 bases from V and 0 bases from J, with 9 bases between. Germline CDR1 is MGHRA and CDR2 is YSYEKL. Here the CDR3 reads CASSRAGMNTEAFF. The DNA of the CDR3 is TGCGCCAGCAGCCGGGCGGGTATGAACACTGAAGCTTTCTTT.

A remark on this clone: The junction differs from germline at one of its ends, possibly a read error. This CDR3 is also generated by other DNA sequences in the sample. V gene TRBV12-3 or TRBV12-4 combines with J gene TRBJ1-2, with 9 bases fitting TRBD1. This CDR3 comprises 15 residues. CDR3 in amino acids: CASSSSRDRVYGYTF. CDR3 nucleotides: TGTGCCAGCAGTTCTTCCCGGGACAGGGTTTATGGCTATACCTTC.

This clone was observed at least ten times. The chain uses TRBV3-1 and TRBJ2-7; D remains ambiguous. CDR3 length: 11 residues. Deletions cut 3 bases from V and 5 bases from J, with 5 bases between. Germline V gene sequence: CDR1 LGHDT, CDR2 YNNKEL (reference sequence). CDR3: CASSQSDEQYF. CDR3 coding DNA: TGTGCCAGCAGCCAGAGCGACGAGCAGTACTTC.

This clone has just a few counts. This rearrangement joins TRBV5-8 to TRBJ2-4, with D perhaps TRBD2 (7 bases). The CDR3 runs to 13 residues. Germline assignment: CDR1 SGHTS and CDR2 YDEGEE. V lost 4 bases to trimming and J lost 5 bases, with 10 bases between them. This CDR3 reads CASSRGAENIQYF. The CDR3, as DNA: TGTGCCAGCAGCCGGGGGGCGGAAAACATTCAGTACTTC.